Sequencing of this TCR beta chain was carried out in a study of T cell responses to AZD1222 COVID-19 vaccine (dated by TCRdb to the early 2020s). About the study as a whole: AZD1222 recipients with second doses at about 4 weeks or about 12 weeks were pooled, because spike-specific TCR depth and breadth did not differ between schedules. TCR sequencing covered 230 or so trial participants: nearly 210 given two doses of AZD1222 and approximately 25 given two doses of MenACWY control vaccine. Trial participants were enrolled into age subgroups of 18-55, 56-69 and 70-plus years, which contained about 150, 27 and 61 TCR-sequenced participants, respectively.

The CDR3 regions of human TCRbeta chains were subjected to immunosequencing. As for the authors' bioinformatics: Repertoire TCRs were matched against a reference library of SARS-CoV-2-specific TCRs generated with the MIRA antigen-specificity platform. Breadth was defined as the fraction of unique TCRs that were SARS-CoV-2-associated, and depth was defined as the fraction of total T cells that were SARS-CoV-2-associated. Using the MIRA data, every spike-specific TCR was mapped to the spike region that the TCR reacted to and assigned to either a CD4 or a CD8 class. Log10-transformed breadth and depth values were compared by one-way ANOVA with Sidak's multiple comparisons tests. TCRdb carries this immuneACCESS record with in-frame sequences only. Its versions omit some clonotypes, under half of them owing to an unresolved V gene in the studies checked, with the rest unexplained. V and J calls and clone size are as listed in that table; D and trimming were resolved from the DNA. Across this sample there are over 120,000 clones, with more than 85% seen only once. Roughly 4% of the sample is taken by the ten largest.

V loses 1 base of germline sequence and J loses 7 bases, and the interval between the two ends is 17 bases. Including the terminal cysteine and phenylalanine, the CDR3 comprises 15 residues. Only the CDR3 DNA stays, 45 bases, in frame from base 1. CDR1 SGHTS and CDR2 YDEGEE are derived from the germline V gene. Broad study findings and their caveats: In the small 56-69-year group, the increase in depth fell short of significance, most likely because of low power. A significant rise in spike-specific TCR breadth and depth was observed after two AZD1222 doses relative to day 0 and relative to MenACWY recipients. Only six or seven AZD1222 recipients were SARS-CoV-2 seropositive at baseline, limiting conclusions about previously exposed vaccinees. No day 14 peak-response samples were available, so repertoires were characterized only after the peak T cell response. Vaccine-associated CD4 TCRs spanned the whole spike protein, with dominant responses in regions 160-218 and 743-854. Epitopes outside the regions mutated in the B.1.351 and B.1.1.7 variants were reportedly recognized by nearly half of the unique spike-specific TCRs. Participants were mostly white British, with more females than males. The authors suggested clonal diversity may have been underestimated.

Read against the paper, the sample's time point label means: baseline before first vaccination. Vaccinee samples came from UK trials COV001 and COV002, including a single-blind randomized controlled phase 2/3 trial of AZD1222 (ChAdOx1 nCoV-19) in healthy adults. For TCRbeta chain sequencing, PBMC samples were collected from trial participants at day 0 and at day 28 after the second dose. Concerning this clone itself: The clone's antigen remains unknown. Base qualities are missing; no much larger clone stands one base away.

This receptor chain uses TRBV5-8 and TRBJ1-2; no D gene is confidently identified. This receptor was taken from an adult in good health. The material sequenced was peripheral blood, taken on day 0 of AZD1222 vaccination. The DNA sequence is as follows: TGTGCCAGCAGCTTGTTCCGGGATTCTACGTTTGGCTACACCTTC. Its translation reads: CASSLFRDSTFGYTF.